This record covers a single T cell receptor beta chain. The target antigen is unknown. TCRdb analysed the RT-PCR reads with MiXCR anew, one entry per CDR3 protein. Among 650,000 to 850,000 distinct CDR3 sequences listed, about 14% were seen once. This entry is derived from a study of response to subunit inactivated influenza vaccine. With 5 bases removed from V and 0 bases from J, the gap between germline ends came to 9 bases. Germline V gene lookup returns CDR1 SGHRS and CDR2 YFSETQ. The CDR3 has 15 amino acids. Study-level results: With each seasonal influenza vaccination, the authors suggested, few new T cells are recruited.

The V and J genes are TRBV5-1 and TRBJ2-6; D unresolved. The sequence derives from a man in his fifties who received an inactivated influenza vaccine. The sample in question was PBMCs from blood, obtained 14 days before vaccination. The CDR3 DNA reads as TGCGCCAGCAGACCCAGGAGCTCTGGGGCCAACGTCCTGACTTTC. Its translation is CASRPRSSGANVLTF.